Listed below are T cell receptor beta chains from one sample, sequenced in a study of shared clonotypes between healthy human individuals. This table comes from immunoSEQ multiplex PCR, and its TCRdb copy is limited to in-frame clones, with some not included. The table has some 2,000,000 clones, more than 90% seen once; the top ten hold approximately 0.13%. Sequenced sample: naive CD4+ T cells sorted from blood. These receptors all come from a man between 18 and 29 years old in good health. Both conserved end residues are part of each CDR3. D genes are given only for firm matches. A row's size may be missing; if present it is once, few, many or a size class.

cdr3_nt: TGCAGCGCTGGGACAGGGTATCAAGAGACCCAGTACTTC; cdr3_aa: CSAGTGYQETQYF; d_call: TRBD1; v_call: TRBV29-1; j_call: TRBJ2-5; clone_size: NA
cdr3_nt: TGTGCCAGCTCACCACTAGGGATCCCGAACACCGGGGAGCTGTTTTTT; cdr3_aa: CASSPLGIPNTGELFF; d_call: NA; v_call: TRBV18; j_call: TRBJ2-2; clone_size: NA
cdr3_nt: TGTGCCTGGAGTTCGCGGGTGCAGGTCTATGGCTACACCTTC; cdr3_aa: CAWSSRVQVYGYTF; d_call: NA; v_call: TRBV30; j_call: TRBJ1-2; clone_size: NA
cdr3_nt: TGTGCCTGGAGTGTATGGGCTAGTGGGGGGTACAATGAGCAGTTCTTC; cdr3_aa: CAWSVWASGGYNEQFF; d_call: NA; v_call: TRBV30; j_call: TRBJ2-1; clone_size: NA
cdr3_nt: TGCGCCAGCAGCGTCGGACAGGGGTGGACTGAAGCTTTCTTT; cdr3_aa: CASSVGQGWTEAFF; d_call: TRBD1; v_call: TRBV5-1; j_call: TRBJ1-1; clone_size: NA
cdr3_nt: TGTGCCAGAACGCCGTACACCCATACGCGGGAGAGATCCTACGAGCAGTACTTC; cdr3_aa: CARTPYTHTRERSYEQYF; d_call: TRBD2; v_call: TRBV19; j_call: TRBJ2-7; clone_size: once
cdr3_nt: TGTGCCAGCAGTTTGGTATTTCCTTCGGCGGGTAGACAGATAAACTATGGCTACACCTTC; cdr3_aa: CASSLVFPSAGRQINYGYTF; d_call: NA; v_call: TRBV28; j_call: TRBJ1-2; clone_size: NA
cdr3_nt: TGCAGCGTTATCTCTTCCCCAGCGGCCTACGAGCAGTACTTC; cdr3_aa: CSVISSPAAYEQYF; d_call: NA; v_call: TRBV29-1; j_call: TRBJ2-7; clone_size: NA
cdr3_nt: TGTGCCAGCCTCACGGTCGGCGGCACGCAGTATTTT; cdr3_aa: CASLTVGGTQYF; d_call: NA; v_call: TRBV6-5; j_call: TRBJ2-3; clone_size: NA
cdr3_nt: TGTGCCATCAGTGAGGGGGGGGGACAGCCCCAGCATTTT; cdr3_aa: CAISEGGGQPQHF; d_call: NA; v_call: TRBV10-3; j_call: TRBJ1-5; clone_size: NA
cdr3_nt: TGTGCCAGCAGTTCCGTTCCCCCCGCCCAGCATTTT; cdr3_aa: CASSSVPPAQHF; d_call: NA; v_call: TRBV6-1; j_call: TRBJ1-5; clone_size: NA
cdr3_nt: TGCAGCGTTGTAATATTGCGGGCCCACCCATTT; cdr3_aa: CSVVILRAHPF; d_call: NA; v_call: TRBV29-1; j_call: TRBJ1-1; clone_size: NA
cdr3_nt: TGTGCCAGCAGCCTCGACTCTTATGGAAACACCATATATTTT; cdr3_aa: CASSLDSYGNTIYF; d_call: NA; v_call: TRBV9; j_call: TRBJ1-3; clone_size: NA
cdr3_nt: TGTGCCATCAGGGGAGACAGGGGAGTCGCTGAAGCTTTCTTT; cdr3_aa: CAIRGDRGVAEAFF; d_call: TRBD1; v_call: TRBV10-3; j_call: TRBJ1-1; clone_size: NA
cdr3_nt: TGTGCCAGCAGCAACCTCCGGACAGGGAACAATGAGCAGTTCTTC; cdr3_aa: CASSNLRTGNNEQFF; d_call: NA; v_call: TRBV21-1; j_call: TRBJ2-1; clone_size: NA
cdr3_nt: TGTGCCAGCACCCCGAGGGAGACCCAGTACTTC; cdr3_aa: CASTPRETQYF; d_call: NA; v_call: TRBV6-5; j_call: TRBJ2-5; clone_size: NA
cdr3_nt: TGTGCCAGCTCACCGTTGGACAGTATCACCGGGGGGGAAAAACTGTTTTTT; cdr3_aa: CASSPLDSITGGEKLFF; d_call: NA; v_call: TRBV18; j_call: TRBJ1-4; clone_size: NA
cdr3_nt: TGTGCCAGCAGTCCCCCGGGAGGGGGCTGGACCGGGGAGCTGTTTTTT; cdr3_aa: CASSPPGGGWTGELFF; d_call: NA; v_call: TRBV28; j_call: TRBJ2-2; clone_size: NA
cdr3_nt: TGTAGTGGGACTCCATCCCAATACAATGAGCAGTTCTTC; cdr3_aa: CSGTPSQYNEQFF; d_call: NA; v_call: TRBV30; j_call: TRBJ2-1; clone_size: NA
cdr3_nt: TGTGCCAGCAGCCCCGATCGGAACTATGGCTACACCTTC; cdr3_aa: CASSPDRNYGYTF; d_call: NA; v_call: TRBV11-2; j_call: TRBJ1-2; clone_size: NA